This is a list of T cell receptor beta chains from one sample in a study of T cell responses to AZD1222 COVID-19 vaccine. Clones were read by immunoSEQ multiplex PCR, and TCRdb kept only the in-frame ones, dropping some. Among about 150,000 clones listed, about four fifths were seen once. The specimen comprised peripheral blood, sampled on day 0 of AZD1222 vaccination. These receptor sequences come from an adult in good health. The CDR3 runs from the conserved cysteine through the conserved F or W. The D gene is left open where the match is weak. Clone size appears in some rows only: once, few, many, or a class for an expanded clone.

V: TRBV5-4; J: TRBJ1-6; D: -; size: -; CDR3: CASSTGLGNSPLHF; DNA: TGTGCCAGCAGCACGGGCCTCGGGAATTCACCCCTCCACTTT
V: TRBV3-1/TRBV3-2; J: TRBJ1-4; D: -; size: -; CDR3: CASSQDRGRKNEKLFF; DNA: TGTGCCAGCAGCCAAGATAGGGGGAGGAAGAATGAAAAACTGTTTTTT
V: TRBV7-3; J: TRBJ1-5; D: -; size: -; CDR3: CASSPTVNQPQHF; DNA: TGTGCCAGCAGCCCGACAGTCAATCAGCCCCAGCATTTT
V: TRBV27; J: TRBJ2-7; D: TRBD1; size: once; CDR3: CASSLGQGLYEQYF; DNA: TGTGCCAGCAGTTTGGGACAGGGTCTCTACGAGCAGTACTTC
V: TRBV5-1; J: TRBJ1-4; D: TRBD1; size: -; CDR3: CASSPSGQWASNEKLFF; DNA: TGCGCCAGCAGCCCCTCGGGACAGTGGGCTTCTAATGAAAAACTGTTTTTT
V: TRBV5-1; J: TRBJ1-1; D: TRBD1; size: -; CDR3: CASSLGQGAFDTEAFF; DNA: TGCGCCAGCAGCTTGGGGCAGGGGGCCTTTGACACTGAAGCTTTCTTT
V: TRBV28; J: TRBJ1-5; D: TRBD1; size: -; CDR3: CASSRDRSYGNQPQHF; DNA: TGTGCCAGCAGCCGGGACAGGAGTTATGGCAATCAGCCCCAGCATTTT
V: TRBV24-1; J: TRBJ1-2; D: -; size: -; CDR3: CATSDLQGPLGGYTF; DNA: TGTGCCACCAGTGATTTGCAGGGGCCCCTGGGTGGCTACACCTTC
V: TRBV5-1; J: TRBJ2-2; D: TRBD2; size: -; CDR3: CASSSGLADTGELFF; DNA: TGCGCCAGCAGCTCGGGACTAGCGGACACCGGGGAGCTGTTTTTT
V: TRBV9; J: TRBJ1-6; D: TRBD1; size: -; CDR3: CASSVVDRGASPLHF; DNA: TGTGCCAGCAGCGTAGTGGACAGGGGTGCTTCACCCCTCCACTTT
V: TRBV4-1; J: TRBJ2-5; D: -; size: few; CDR3: CASSQAEGGQETQYF; DNA: TGCGCCAGCAGCCAAGCCGAGGGGGGCCAAGAGACCCAGTACTTC
V: TRBV19; J: TRBJ2-1; D: TRBD2; size: -; CDR3: CASRSGLSGVYEQFF; DNA: TGTGCCAGTAGATCTGGACTAAGCGGGGTATATGAGCAGTTCTTC
V: TRBV7-8; J: TRBJ2-2; D: TRBD1; size: -; CDR3: CASLFFRGQGANTGELFF; DNA: TGTGCCAGCCTGTTCTTCCGCGGACAGGGGGCAAACACCGGGGAGCTGTTTTTT
V: TRBV15; J: TRBJ1-2; D: -; size: -; CDR3: CATSRAGSYYGYTF; DNA: TGTGCCACCAGCAGAGCAGGGAGCTACTATGGCTACACCTTC
V: TRBV15; J: TRBJ2-5; D: -; size: few; CDR3: CATSSSTGSEETQYF; DNA: TGTGCCACCAGCAGTTCCACGGGCAGCGAAGAGACCCAGTACTTC
V: TRBV6-5; J: TRBJ2-7; D: -; size: -; CDR3: CASNGGSSYEQYF; DNA: TGTGCCAGCAACGGTGGGAGCTCCTACGAGCAGTACTTC
V: TRBV6-5; J: TRBJ2-1; D: TRBD1; size: -; CDR3: CASNNRQGAGEQFF; DNA: TGTGCCAGCAATAATCGACAGGGGGCTGGTGAGCAGTTCTTC
V: TRBV14; J: TRBJ2-1; D: -; size: -; CDR3: CASSQSGGRSLNEQFF; DNA: TGTGCCAGCAGCCAATCAGGGGGGAGGTCGTTAAATGAGCAGTTCTTC
V: TRBV5-5; J: TRBJ1-5; D: -; size: -; CDR3: CASSQQGGNQPQHF; DNA: TGTGCCAGCAGCCAGCAGGGTGGCAATCAGCCCCAGCATTTT
V: TRBV10-2; J: TRBJ1-2; D: -; size: -; CDR3: CASSETGNLYGYTF; DNA: TGCGCCAGCAGTGAGACAGGGAATCTGTATGGCTACACCTTC
V: TRBV19; J: TRBJ2-5; D: TRBD2; size: -; CDR3: CASSYLAGGQGTQYF; DNA: TGTGCCAGTAGTTACCTAGCGGGGGGGCAGGGGACCCAGTACTTC
V: TRBV19; J: TRBJ1-2; D: TRBD1; size: -; CDR3: CASSMGPQGAGGYTF; DNA: TGTGCCAGTAGTATGGGCCCACAGGGGGCAGGCGGCTACACCTTC
V: TRBV19; J: TRBJ1-5; D: -; size: -; CDR3: CASSLIDSNQPQHF; DNA: TGTGCCAGTAGCCTTATCGATAGCAATCAGCCCCAGCATTTT
V: TRBV28; J: TRBJ2-7; D: TRBD1; size: few; CDR3: CASNYGTGFTYEQYF; DNA: TGTGCCAGCAATTATGGGACAGGCTTTACCTACGAGCAGTACTTC
V: TRBV5-1; J: TRBJ2-1; D: TRBD2; size: -; CDR3: CASSLTSGGARNEQFF; DNA: TGCGCCAGCAGCTTGACTAGCGGGGGGGCAAGGAATGAGCAGTTCTTC
V: TRBV5-1; J: TRBJ1-1; D: -; size: -; CDR3: CASSLTVSTEAFF; DNA: TGCGCCAGCAGCTTAACCGTCAGCACTGAAGCTTTCTTT
V: TRBV15; J: TRBJ1-5; D: -; size: -; CDR3: CATSSSTGSPQHF; DNA: TGTGCCACCAGCAGTTCTACCGGGTCGCCCCAGCATTTT
V: TRBV5-1; J: TRBJ1-1; D: -; size: -; CDR3: CASSPGYTEAFF; DNA: TGCGCCAGCAGCCCGGGGTACACTGAAGCTTTCTTT
V: TRBV20-1; J: TRBJ1-1; D: -; size: few; CDR3: CSASKAYEAFF; DNA: TGCAGTGCTAGTAAAGCTTATGAAGCTTTCTTT
V: TRBV24-1; J: TRBJ1-2; D: TRBD1; size: once; CDR3: CATSEPGGDGYTF; DNA: TGTGCCACCAGTGAACCAGGGGGTGATGGCTACACCTTC
V: TRBV28; J: TRBJ2-3; D: -; size: -; CDR3: CASSVQTGADTQYF; DNA: TGTGCCAGCAGTGTCCAGACGGGCGCGGATACGCAGTATTTT
V: TRBV6-5; J: TRBJ2-5; D: TRBD2; size: -; CDR3: CASSFSSGQETQYF; DNA: TGTGCCAGCAGTTTCTCTAGCGGGCAAGAGACCCAGTACTTC
V: TRBV30; J: TRBJ1-1; D: -; size: -; CDR3: CAWTDSNTEAFF; DNA: TGTGCCTGGACGGACTCGAACACTGAAGCTTTCTTT
V: TRBV19; J: TRBJ1-1; D: TRBD1; size: -; CDR3: CASSTHRDRGTEAFF; DNA: TGTGCCAGTAGTACTCACCGGGACAGGGGCACTGAAGCTTTCTTT
V: TRBV27; J: TRBJ1-1; D: TRBD1; size: -; CDR3: CATMRKGQGINTEAFF; DNA: TGTGCCACCATGCGGAAGGGACAGGGCATCAACACTGAAGCTTTCTTT
V: TRBV7-9; J: TRBJ1-1; D: -; size: -; CDR3: CASSLAKGSLRTEAFF; DNA: TGTGCCAGCAGCTTAGCGAAGGGGAGCCTAAGGACTGAAGCTTTCTTT
V: TRBV15; J: TRBJ2-7; D: TRBD2; size: few; CDR3: CATSSLRRGKRNEQYF; DNA: TGTGCCACCAGCAGCCTTAGGCGGGGGAAAAGGAACGAGCAGTACTTC
V: TRBV28; J: TRBJ1-4; D: -; size: -; CDR3: CASSSAGFATNEKLFF; DNA: TGTGCCAGCAGTTCGGCAGGATTTGCAACTAATGAAAAACTGTTTTTT
V: TRBV7-8; J: TRBJ2-2; D: -; size: -; CDR3: CASSSDYSEDGELFF; DNA: TGTGCCAGCAGCTCGGACTATTCGGAGGACGGGGAGCTGTTTTTT
V: TRBV28; J: TRBJ1-1; D: -; size: -; CDR3: CASRVNTEAFF; DNA: TGTGCCAGCCGAGTAAACACTGAAGCTTTCTTT
V: TRBV12-5; J: TRBJ2-3; D: -; size: -; CDR3: CASGVGPGRGRTDTQYF; DNA: TGTGCTAGTGGTGTAGGTCCCGGGCGGGGGCGCACAGATACGCAGTATTTT
V: TRBV19; J: TRBJ1-6; D: -; size: -; CDR3: CASSTTLVGNSPLHF; DNA: TGTGCCAGTAGTACCACCTTGGTGGGTAATTCACCCCTCCACTTT
V: TRBV6-6; J: TRBJ1-6; D: TRBD1; size: -; CDR3: CASSTRTGWGVSPLHF; DNA: TGTGCCAGCAGTACCCGGACAGGATGGGGTGTATCACCCCTCCACTTT
V: TRBV28; J: TRBJ1-2; D: -; size: -; CDR3: CASTKGADYGYTF; DNA: TGTGCCAGCACTAAGGGAGCCGACTATGGCTACACCTTC
V: TRBV19; J: TRBJ2-3; D: -; size: -; CDR3: CASSISRGPTDTQYF; DNA: TGTGCCAGTAGTATAAGTCGGGGGCCCACAGATACGCAGTATTTT
V: TRBV19; J: TRBJ1-2; D: -; size: -; CDR3: CASTTFRGSYGYTF; DNA: TGTGCCAGTACAACGTTCCGGGGATCCTATGGCTACACCTTC
V: TRBV5-8; J: TRBJ1-5; D: TRBD1; size: -; CDR3: CASSAKTGRYQPQHF; DNA: TGTGCCAGCAGCGCCAAGACAGGGCGTTATCAGCCCCAGCATTTT
V: TRBV19; J: TRBJ1-2; D: -; size: -; CDR3: CASTLKRQGSYGYTF; DNA: TGTGCCAGTACCCTTAAGAGGCAGGGAAGCTATGGCTACACCTTC
V: TRBV19; J: TRBJ1-2; D: -; size: -; CDR3: CASSINGGVYGYTF; DNA: TGTGCCAGTAGTATAAATGGGGGAGTCTATGGCTACACCTTC